This entry is about one T cell receptor beta chain. Authors' methods: Using reference gene primer amplification, nucleated cell counts were estimated. TCRdb keeps only in-frame clones here, not all; method: immunoSEQ multiplex PCR. D and trimming were read from the DNA, whereas the V and J calls and clone size are those reported in that table. The repertoire holds 45,000 to 65,000 clones, with 89% as singletons. The source of the sample is a study of blood T cell repertoires in COVID-19. At the level of the study: In each case, the material was cDNA or gDNA derived from T cells, B-cell-depleted T cells, or PBMCs.

The CDR3 totals 13 residues. Germline V gives CDR1 LNHDA, CDR2 SQIVND (reference sequence). V lost 3 bases to trimming and J lost 9 bases, with 14 bases between them. Source material: peripheral blood. The sequence came from a human donor in a cohort sampled during active COVID-19. This chain joins TRBV19 and TRBJ1-1; D possibly corresponds to TRBD1 (5 bases). CDR3 in DNA: TGTGCCAGTAGTATTCGGGACTCCGATAAAGCTTTCTTT. This sequence encodes CASSIRDSDKAFF.